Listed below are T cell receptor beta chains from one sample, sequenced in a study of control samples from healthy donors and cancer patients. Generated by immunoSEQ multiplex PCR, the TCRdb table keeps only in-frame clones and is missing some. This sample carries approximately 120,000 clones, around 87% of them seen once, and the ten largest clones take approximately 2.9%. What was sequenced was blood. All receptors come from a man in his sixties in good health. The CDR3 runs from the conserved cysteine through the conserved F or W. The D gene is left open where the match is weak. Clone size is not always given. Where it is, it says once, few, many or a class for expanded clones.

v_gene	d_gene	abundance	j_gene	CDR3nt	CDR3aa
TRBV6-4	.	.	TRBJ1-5	TGTGCCAGCAGTTTCGATAGCAATCAGCCCCAGCATTTT	CASSFDSNQPQHF
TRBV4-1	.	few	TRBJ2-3	TGCGCCAGCAGCGCCGGGACTCTAGTCGCTTTTGGCACAGATACGCAGTATTTT	CASSAGTLVAFGTDTQYF
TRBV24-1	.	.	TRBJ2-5	TGTGCCACCAGTGATCCCAGTGGAGGAGTATTAGAGACCCAGTACTTC	CATSDPSGGVLETQYF
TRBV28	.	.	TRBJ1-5	TGTGCCAGCAGTTTAATGGGGGCGGTGGAGCCCCAGCATTTT	CASSLMGAVEPQHF
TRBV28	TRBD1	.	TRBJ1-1	TGTGCCAGCAGTTTCGGTTCAGGGGGGCAGGGTGAAGCTTTCTTT	CASSFGSGGQGEAFF
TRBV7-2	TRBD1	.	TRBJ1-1	TGTGCCAGCAGCTTACAGGGGGCGCAGGAATTATATGAAGCTTTCTTT	CASSLQGAQELYEAFF
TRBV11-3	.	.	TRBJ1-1	TGTGCCAGCAGCAGGGACGGACCGAACACTGAAGCTTTCTTT	CASSRDGPNTEAFF
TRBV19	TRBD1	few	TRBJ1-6	TGTGCCAGTAGTATCGGGACAGCCAATAATTCACCCCTCCACTTT	CASSIGTANNSPLHF
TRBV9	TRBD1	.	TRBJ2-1	TGTGCCAGCAGCGTAGTCGGGGGACAGGTCTACAATGAGCAGTTCTTC	CASSVVGGQVYNEQFF
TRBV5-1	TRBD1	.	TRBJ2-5	TGCGCCAGCAGCTTGAAGCTTCAGGGGGTGGAGACCCAGTACTTC	CASSLKLQGVETQYF
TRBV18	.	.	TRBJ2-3	TGTGCCAGCTCACCACCCGTCGGGGGATTCGATACGCAGTATTTT	CASSPPVGGFDTQYF
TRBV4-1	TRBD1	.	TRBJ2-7	TGCGCCAGCAGCCGCCGGGACAGGGTGTACTTC	CASSRRDRVYF
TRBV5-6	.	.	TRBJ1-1	TGTGCCAGCAGCTTGCAGGGTTCGACTGAAGCTTTCTTT	CASSLQGSTEAFF
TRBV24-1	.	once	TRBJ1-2	TGTGCCACCAGGGCAAATACAGCTAACTATGGCTACACCTTC	CATRANTANYGYTF
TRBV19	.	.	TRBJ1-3	TGTGCCAGTAGTCCGGCCTACAGCTCTGGAAACACCATATATTTT	CASSPAYSSGNTIYF
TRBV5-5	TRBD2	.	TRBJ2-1	TGTGCCAGCAGCCTAGGTAGCGGGGGGCCCCCCTGGAATGAGCAGTTCTTC	CASSLGSGGPPWNEQFF
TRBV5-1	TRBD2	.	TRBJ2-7	TGCGCCAGCAGCCCTGGGACTAGCGGGCCATCCTACGAGCAGTACTTC	CASSPGTSGPSYEQYF
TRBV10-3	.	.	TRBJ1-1	TGTGCCATCAGCGAAAACTCGGGGCCGGTCACTGAAGCTTTCTTT	CAISENSGPVTEAFF
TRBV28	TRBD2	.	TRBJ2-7	TGTGCCAGCAGTTTCGGCGGGGGGGTTTATTACGAGCAGTACTTC	CASSFGGGVYYEQYF
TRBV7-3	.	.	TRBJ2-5	TGTGCCAGCAGCTTCCAGGGCGGCCTGCAAGAGACCCAGTACTTC	CASSFQGGLQETQYF
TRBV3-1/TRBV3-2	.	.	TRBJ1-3	TGTGCCAGCAGCCAGCCCGGGACACTCTCTGGAAACACCATATATTTT	CASSQPGTLSGNTIYF
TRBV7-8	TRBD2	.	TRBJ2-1	TGTGCCAGCAGCTACTCAGCGGGGGGGCGTTACAATGAGCAGTTCTTC	CASSYSAGGRYNEQFF
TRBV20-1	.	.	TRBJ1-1	TGCAGTGCCCCTATTTACACTGAAGCTTTCTTT	CSAPIYTEAFF
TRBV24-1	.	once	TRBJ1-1	TGTGCCACCAGAGGCGGGGACAAAGGGAACACTGAAGCTTTCTTT	CATRGGDKGNTEAFF
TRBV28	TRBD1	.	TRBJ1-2	TGTGCCAGCAGTCTAATGGGACAGATCTCCTATGGCTACACCTTC	CASSLMGQISYGYTF
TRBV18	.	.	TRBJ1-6	TGTGCCAGCTCACCTAGTATGCCGGGACCCCTTTCACCCCTCCACTTT	CASSPSMPGPLSPLHF
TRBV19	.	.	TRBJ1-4	TGTGCCAGTAGGCAGGGCGGTAGGAGTGAAAAACTGTTTTTT	CASRQGGRSEKLFF
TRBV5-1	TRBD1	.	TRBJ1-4	TGCGCCAGCTCAGAACAGGGGATAGGAGAAAAACTGTTTTTT	CASSEQGIGEKLFF
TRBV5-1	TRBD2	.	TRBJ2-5	TGCGCCAGCAGCTTGGGTCTAGCGGAGCGGGAGACCCAGTACTTC	CASSLGLAERETQYF
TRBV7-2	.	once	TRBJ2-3	TGTGCCAGCAGCTTAGGACTCCTTAGCACAGATACGCAGTATTTT	CASSLGLLSTDTQYF
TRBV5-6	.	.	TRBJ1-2	TGTGCCAGCAGCTTCTATGTATCTGGATACTATGGCTACACCTTC	CASSFYVSGYYGYTF
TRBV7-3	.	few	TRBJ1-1	TGTGCCAGCAGCTTAGGGGGAGCTGAAGCTTTCTTT	CASSLGGAEAFF
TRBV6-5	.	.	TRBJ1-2	TGTGCCAGCAGTCTCCGGGTCCTACAAAACTATGGCTACACCTTC	CASSLRVLQNYGYTF
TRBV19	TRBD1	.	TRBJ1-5	TGTGCCAGTAGTTTCGACAGGGGCATTAGTCAGCCCCAGCATTTT	CASSFDRGISQPQHF
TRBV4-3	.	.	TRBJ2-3	TGCGCCAGCAGCCAGAGGGGCACAGATACGCAGTATTTT	CASSQRGTDTQYF
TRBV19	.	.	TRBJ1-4	TGTGCCAGTAGTATAAGTGGGGATGGAGCTAATGAAAAACTGTTTTTT	CASSISGDGANEKLFF
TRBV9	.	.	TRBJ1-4	TGTGCCAGCAGCGAGAGGGGGGTCTTGCGGGAAAAACTGTTTTTT	CASSERGVLREKLFF
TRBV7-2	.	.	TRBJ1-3	TGTGCCAGCAGCTTAGTAGGGACGACTGGAAACACCATATATTTT	CASSLVGTTGNTIYF
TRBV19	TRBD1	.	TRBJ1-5	TGTGCCAGTAGTACCGACTATAGGGGGACAGATAATCAGCCCCAGCATTTT	CASSTDYRGTDNQPQHF
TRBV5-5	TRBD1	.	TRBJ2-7	TGTGCCAGCAGCTTATCGATACAGGGGGCCTCCGAGCAGTACTTC	CASSLSIQGASEQYF
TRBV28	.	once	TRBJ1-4	TGTGCCAGCAGTCCTCGGGGCCCAACTAATGAAAAACTGTTTTTT	CASSPRGPTNEKLFF
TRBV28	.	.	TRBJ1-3	TGTGCCAGCAGCGGCCCCCAACGGGGAAGCGCTGGAAACACCATATATTTT	CASSGPQRGSAGNTIYF
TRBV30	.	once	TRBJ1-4	TGTGCCTGGAGTACCCGTAACAGGGCTCTGCTTAATGAAAAACTGTTTTTT	CAWSTRNRALLNEKLFF
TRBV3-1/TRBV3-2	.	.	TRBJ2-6	TGTGCCAGCAGCCAAGATCAAGCCCTCTCTGGGGCCAACGTCCTGACTTTC	CASSQDQALSGANVLTF
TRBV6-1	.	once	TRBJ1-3	TGTGCCAGCAGTGAAGCAGGGGTCCTCTCTGGAAACACCATATATTTT	CASSEAGVLSGNTIYF
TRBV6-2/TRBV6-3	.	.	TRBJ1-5	TGTGCCAGCAGTTACGGGGGCAGAAATCAGCCCCAGCATTTT	CASSYGGRNQPQHF